These T cell receptor beta chains were read from a single sample in a study of beta chain features in type 1 diabetes. Clones were sequenced by immunoSEQ multiplex PCR, and TCRdb holds only the in-frame ones, with some missing. The sample has 130,000 or so clones; approximately 9.8% are singletons. Material: central memory CD4+ T cells from blood. Source of these receptors: a woman aged 40 to 50 in good health. Each CDR3 is given with its conserved first and last residue. D genes are given only for firm matches. Only part of the rows carry a size: once, few, many, or a class if the clone is expanded.

-,TRBV18,few,TRBJ1-3,TGTGCCAGCTCACCACTCGGCAGGTTTACCCTCTCTTCTGGAAACACCATATATTTT,CASSPLGRFTLSSGNTIYF
-,TRBV7-9,few,TRBJ1-6,TGTGCCAGCAGCTTAAATCCCCCGAATTCACCCCTCCACTTT,CASSLNPPNSPLHF
-,TRBV27,few,TRBJ1-1,TGTGCCAGCAGTTTTGTTTCGGTATCCACGAACACTGAAGCTTTCTTT,CASSFVSVSTNTEAFF
TRBD1,TRBV15,-,TRBJ2-1,TGTGCCACCAGCAGAGCTTCCGGGACAGTGTACAATGAGCAGTTCTTC,CATSRASGTVYNEQFF
TRBD1,TRBV5-1,few,TRBJ1-1,TGCGCCAGCAGCTTCATAAACAGGGGGGCGAACACTGAAGCTTTCTTT,CASSFINRGANTEAFF
-,TRBV9,few,TRBJ2-2,TGTGCCAGCAGCGTAGCAGGGACGAACACCGGGGAGCTGTTTTTT,CASSVAGTNTGELFF
TRBD1,TRBV7-9,few,TRBJ1-5,TGTGCCAGCAGCCCCCCTGGACAGGGTAGGAGCAATCAGCCCCAGCATTTT,CASSPPGQGRSNQPQHF
TRBD1,TRBV6-6,few,TRBJ2-7,TGTGCCAGCAGTTACAACGGACAGGGGCCCTACGAGCAGTACTTC,CASSYNGQGPYEQYF
-,TRBV14,-,TRBJ2-3,TGTGCCAGCAGCCGGGCCTCCGGGACTCCCTCAGATACGCAGTATTTT,CASSRASGTPSDTQYF
TRBD1,TRBV6-5,few,TRBJ1-2,TGTGCCAGCAGTTCGGACAGGGTTAGTGGCTACACCTTC,CASSSDRVSGYTF
TRBD1,TRBV11-2,few,TRBJ2-3,TGTGCCAGCATGGGGGGACAGGGGGCTACGAATACGCAGTATTTT,CASMGGQGATNTQYF
TRBD2,TRBV5-1,-,TRBJ2-7,TGCGCCAGCAGCTTGGAAGCGGGGTTCTCCTACGAGCAGTACTTC,CASSLEAGFSYEQYF